Each of the 10 T cell receptor beta chains below was sequenced from the same sample in a study of T-cell reconstitution after alpha-beta-depleted transplantation in children. General study findings and limits: At the one-year point after transplant, T-cell counts and TCRbeta diversity were found to come mostly from T cells that had been newly produced.

Their antigens remain unidentified. TCRbeta library construction was performed incorporating unique molecular identifiers. TCRdb redid the calling of the PCR reads with MiXCR, one entry per CDR3 protein. This sample has fewer than 350,000 distinct CDR3 sequences, with 7.5% to 9% found just once. Sample: peripheral blood, taken 360 days after TCRalphabeta/CD19-depleted stem cell transplant. All receptors come from a female patient between 2 and 10 years old who had a stem cell transplant for Fanconi anemia, so the T cells may come from the graft donor.

At least ten counts were recorded for this clonotype. J is TRBJ2-1 and V is TRBV2, with D perhaps given as TRBD1 or TRBD2 (5 bases each). The CDR3 spans 14 residues. CDR1 is SNHLY, CDR2 FYNNEI, per germline. The V and J ends lost 4 bases and 8 bases respectively, with 15 bases between them. CDR3 region: CASSVSRGRYEQFF. In nucleotides, the CDR3 is TGTGCCAGCAGTGTAAGTCGGGGCCGGTATGAGCAGTTCTTC.

The sample holds many counts of this clonotype. V and J are TRBV12-3 or TRBV12-4 and TRBJ2-1; no reliable D call. The CDR3 is 15 amino acids. V lost 0 bases and J lost 5, with 11 bases in between. The CDR3 reads CASSLARLANNEQFF. CDR3 sequence (DNA): TGTGCCAGCAGTTTAGCGCGTTTGGCTAACAATGAGCAGTTCTTC.

This clonotype was seen many times. The chain links TRBV7-9 to TRBJ1-1; D gene uncertain. Per germline, CDR1 SEHNR and CDR2 FQNEAQ (reference sequence). This CDR3 region has 11 residues. Trimming took off 3 bases at V and 8 bases at J, with 7 bases between the two ends. The CDR3 region is CASSLGSEAFF. CDR3 nucleotides: TGTGCCAGCAGCTTGGGATCGGAAGCTTTCTTT.

This clonotype was seen at least ten times. This rearrangement joins TRBV12-3 or TRBV12-4 to TRBJ2-3; D is possibly TRBD2 (5 bases). V was shortened by 5 bases and J by 2 bases, with 14 bases between the two germline ends. The CDR3 is made up of 15 amino acids. The CDR3 here is CASSGPSGDTDTQYF. Here the CDR3 DNA reads TGTGCCAGCAGTGGACCCTCCGGGGACACAGATACGCAGTATTTT.

The sample holds many counts of this clonotype. J is TRBJ2-5 and V is TRBV7-9, with 9 bases identical to TRBD1. The V and J ends lost 7 bases and 5 bases, in that order; junction bases with no gene match: 17. This CDR3 comprises 17 residues. Germline V lookup: CDR1 SEHNR, CDR2 FQNEAQ (reference sequence). CDR3 amino acids: CASTLYPGTGNRETQYF. Written as DNA, the CDR3 is TGTGCCAGCACCCTGTATCCCGGGACAGGGAATCGGGAGACCCAGTACTTC.

This clonotype has a handful of counts. The V and J genes are TRBV6-5 and TRBJ1-2; no clear D gene. The CDR3 length is 14 residues. Trimming removed 0 bases at V and 6 bases at J, with 11 bases between. Germline CDR1 and CDR2: MNHEY and SVGAGI. This CDR3 is CASSYSREVNGYTF. In DNA, the CDR3 is TGTGCCAGCAGTTACTCCCGGGAGGTAAATGGCTACACCTTC.

V gene TRBV6-1 combines with J gene TRBJ2-7; 7 bases line up with TRBD2. From germline, CDR1 is MNHNS and CDR2 SASEGT. V trimming: 8 bases; J trimming: 3 bases; junction bases outside the gene matches: 4. The CDR3 is 12 amino acids. The DNA of the CDR3 is TGTGCCAGCTGTGCGGGGGACTACGAGCAGTACTTC. Amino acid sequence: CASCAGDYEQYF.

This clonotype was counted many times. The V and J genes are TRBV20-1 and TRBJ1-6; perhaps TRBD1 as D (6 bases). The germline V gene encodes CDR1 DFQATT and CDR2 SNEGSKA (reference sequence). The CDR3 runs 15 residues. Trimming pared 1 base from V and 2 bases from J, leaving 9 bases between. The CDR3 DNA reads as TGCAGTGCTAGAGGCCAGGGGACCTATAATTCACCCCTCCACTTT. Translation: CSARGQGTYNSPLHF.

This chain connects TRBV6-5 to TRBJ1-1; the D gene is possibly TRBD1 (5 bases). The germline V and J ends were trimmed by 2 bases and 1 base, with 8 bases remaining between them. The CDR3 is 14 amino acids. Germline V gene sequence: CDR1 MNHEY, CDR2 SVGAGI. In nucleotides, the CDR3 is TGTGCCAGCAGTTACGACGACAGGAACACTGAAGCTTTCTTT. It codes for CASSYDDRNTEAFF.

This clonotype has just a few counts. V gene TRBV11-2 combines with J gene TRBJ2-3; perhaps D is TRBD1 or TRBD2 (6 bases each). This CDR3 region has 15 residues. Germline CDR1 reads SGHAT; CDR2 reads FQNNGV. Trimming took 4 bases from V and 1 from J, leaving 12 bases between them. Here the CDR3 reads CASSWQGRCTDTQYF. DNA of the CDR3: TGTGCCAGCAGCTGGCAGGGGAGGTGCACAGATACGCAGTATTTT.